This T cell receptor (beta chain) was obtained from a study of blood T cells in healthy people across ages. Study results and limitations: Estimates of diversity drawn from one million T cells were considered underestimates.

This clonotype was seen a few times. The antigen is not known. Primed by a sample-barcoded 5' primer and a J-beta primer mix, a second PCR proceeded for about 7 to 12 cycles. TCRdb re-analysed the 5' RACE reads in MiXCR, keeping a single row per CDR3 protein. The sample carries 1.4 million or so distinct CDR3 sequences, approximately 43% recorded once. CDR3 length: 15 amino acids. J lost 5 bases, V lost 4 bases, and 5 bases had no gene match. Looked up from germline, CDR1 is SEHNR and CDR2 is FQNEAQ (reference sequence). The V gene is TRBV7-9, the J gene TRBJ1-6; TRBD1 aligns across 7 bases. The TCR comes from a woman aged 18-29 years in good health. Sequenced sample: blood. The CDR3 region has the DNA TGTGCCAGCAGCTCCCGAGGGGGCAATAATTCACCCCTCCACTTT. It yields the protein CASSSRGGNNSPLHF. The variable domain in full, completed from reference TRBV7-9 and TRBJ1-6, reads DTGVSQNPRHKITKRGQNVTFRCDPISEHNRLYWYRQTLGQGPEFLTYFQNEAQLEKSRLLSDRFSAERPKGSFSTLEIQRTEQGDSAMYLCASSSRGGNNSPLHFGNGTRLTVT.